The 11 T cell receptor beta chains presented below share a single source sample, sequenced in a study of blood T cell repertoires in COVID-19. Sequencing was performed with immunoSEQ multiplex PCR; in TCRdb, only in-frame clones are kept and a portion is missing. The table has about 56,000 clones, roughly 89% seen once. The sample consisted of peripheral blood. The source is a woman aged 55-70 years with COVID-19, enrolled during active disease.

This chain joins TRBV19 and TRBJ2-2, with D unclear. This CDR3 is 14 amino acids long. Germline V gene data show CDR1 as LNHDA and CDR2 as SQIVND (reference sequence). V lost 1 base and J lost 6, with 9 bases in between. The CDR3 reads CASSIAHSAGELFF. CDR3 nucleotides: TGTGCCAGTAGTATAGCCCACTCGGCCGGGGAGCTGTTTTTT.

The genes are TRBV6-6 and TRBJ1-2; no clear D. V was shortened by 4 bases and J by 1 base, with 7 bases between the two germline ends. This CDR3 spans 13 amino acids. Germline V gene data show CDR1 as MNHNY and CDR2 as SVGAGI (reference sequence). The CDR3 bases are TGTGCCAGCAGTTTGAGCAATAACTATGGCTACACCTTC. Translating it yields CASSLSNNYGYTF.

This sequence joins TRBV7-2 and TRBJ2-3; D not resolved. V shed 3 bases and J shed 4 bases, with 5 bases lying between them. This CDR3 has 12 residues. Germline V lookup: CDR1 SGHTA, CDR2 FQGNSA. The CDR3, as DNA: TGTGCCAGCAGCTTCCGTTCAGATACGCAGTATTTT. This translates into CASSFRSDTQYF.

This clone occurred a few times. The chain has TRBV5-1 and TRBJ1-1; D gene ambiguous. Germline V lookup: CDR1 SGHRS, CDR2 YFSETQ. The CDR3 is 14 residues long. The germline V and J ends were trimmed by 4 bases and 3 bases, with 13 bases remaining between them. CDR3 protein: CASSGWVEDTEAFF. CDR3 DNA: TGCGCCAGCAGCGGGTGGGTTGAGGACACTGAAGCTTTCTTT.

This chain joins TRBV9 and TRBJ2-2, with TRBD1 identical over 7 bases. Germline trimming cut 3 bases from V and 2 bases from J; bases unmatched to any gene: 7. The germline gives CDR1 SGDLS, CDR2 YYNGEE. The CDR3 contains 16 residues. Written as DNA, the CDR3 is TGTGCCAGCAGCGGCCGGGACAGTCCCAACACCGGGGAGCTGTTTTTT. Translated: CASSGRDSPNTGELFF.

The gene calls are TRBV4-1 and TRBJ1-3; tentative D call: TRBD1 (6 bases). The CDR3 is made up of 15 amino acids. Between the trimmed V and J ends, which lost 3 bases and 4 bases, there was a span of 13 bases. CDR1 MGHRA and CDR2 YSYEKL come from the germline V gene. The CDR3 loop reads CASSHTTGRGNTIYF. Written as DNA, the CDR3 is TGCGCCAGCAGCCACACGACAGGTCGCGGAAACACCATATATTTT.

The gene calls are TRBV6-2 or TRBV6-3 and TRBJ1-5; 9 nucleotides match TRBD1. The CDR3 has 16 amino acids. Germline V gene lookup returns CDR1 MNHEY and CDR2 SVGEGT. The ends lost 6 bases at V and 6 bases at J; junction bases unmatched: 12. CDR3 amino acids: CASSTLGDRVVQPQHF. The CDR3 DNA reads TGTGCCAGCAGCACCCTGGGGGACAGGGTGGTTCAGCCCCAGCATTTT.

This clone was observed a single time. The chain carries TRBV13 and TRBJ1-3, with 9 bases matching TRBD1. V lost 5 bases, J lost 0 bases, and 5 bases stayed unmatched. Per germline, CDR1 PRHDT and CDR2 FYEKMQ (reference sequence). The CDR3 consists of 16 residues. CDR3 residues: CASSPGTGISGNTIYF. DNA of the CDR3: TGTGCCAGCAGCCCCGGGACAGGGATCTCTGGAAACACCATATATTTT.

The rearrangement uses TRBV3-1 (or the pseudogene TRBV3-2) and TRBJ2-7, with D hard to call. V was pared by 3 bases and J by 7 bases, with 19 bases between. CDR3 length: 15 amino acids. Germline V gene data show CDR1 as LGHDT and CDR2 as YNNKEL (reference sequence). For the CDR3, the DNA is TGTGCCAGCAGCCAGGGCGCCGGCCCATATGGGGAGCAGTACTTC. Its protein product is CASSQGAGPYGEQYF.

The V and J genes are TRBV4-2 and TRBJ2-2; tentative D call: TRBD2 (7 bases). Germline loops: CDR1 LGHNA, CDR2 YNFKEQ. CDR3 length: 16 residues. V lost 1 base and J 4 bases, leaving 13 bases between the germline ends. The CDR3 DNA reads as TGTGCCAGCAGCCAAGGTCGGGGGGCAGGCACCGGGGAGCTGTTTTTT. Its translation is CASSQGRGAGTGELFF.

This clone was observed a few times. The genes are TRBV7-8 and TRBJ1-2; TRBD1 matches at 7 bases. The CDR3 loop spans 15 amino acids. Germline trimming cut 4 bases from V and 0 bases from J; bases unmatched to any gene: 5. Germline V gene lookup returns CDR1 SGHVS and CDR2 FQNEAQ. The CDR3, as DNA: TGTGCCAGCAGCTCTGGACAGGCGGCTAACTATGGCTACACCTTC. This translates into CASSSGQAANYGYTF.